Sequencing of this T cell receptor beta chain was carried out in a study of blood T cell repertoires in COVID-19. On the study more broadly: Both acute and convalescent COVID-19 samples were obtained from the United States, Italy and Spain. The analysed material was cDNA or gDNA that came from T cells, B-cell-depleted T cells, or PBMCs.

V shed 3 bases, J shed 1 base, and the junction held 4 bases outside the gene matches. CDR3 length equals 15 residues. Germline V gene lookup returns CDR1 LGHNA and CDR2 YSLEER. Source study methods: Reference gene primer amplification in the assay estimated nucleated cell counts. The repertoire was sequenced with immunoSEQ multiplex PCR; TCRdb's copy has only in-frame clones and lacks some. That table is the source of V, J and clone size, and D and trimming were worked out from the DNA. This repertoire shows 81,000 or so clones, more than 75% found once; its top ten account for approximately 8.1%. The chain joins TRBV4-3 to TRBJ1-1, with 8 bases lining up with TRBD1. The clonotype originates from a middle-aged man with active COVID-19. The source material was peripheral blood. The CDR3 loop is CASSHRTGRNTEAFF. In DNA, the CDR3 is TGCGCCAGCAGCCACAGGACAGGGAGGAACACTGAAGCTTTCTTT.